The entry below gives a single TCR beta chain sequence along with its context. Its antigen remains unknown. The data are from a study of cytomegalovirus exposure and HLA in healthy donors. In the study overall: Among the roughly 370 genotyped donors, over 70% were placed in the Caucasian-associated ancestry cluster.

PCR was performed using 60 Vbeta and 13 Jbeta primers. Libraries were prepared by immunoSEQ multiplex PCR; TCRdb keeps only in-frame clonotypes and omits some of them. The sample includes about 250,000 clones, roughly 80% seen only once; the top ten take about 0.28%. The CDR3 length is 16 residues. The V segment lost 3 bases and the J segment 7 bases; nucleotides outside the gene matches: 11. The germline V gene encodes CDR1 SGDLS and CDR2 YYNGEE. General study points: Roughly uniform sequencing depth across donors was assumed, possibly incorrectly. Available immune exposure information covered CMV serostatus only.

This clonotype was obtained from a girl aged 2-9 years in good health and CMV-seronegative. Sequencing input: PBMCs. The chain carries TRBV9 and TRBJ2-1; 9 nucleotides match TRBD2. The chain's CDR3 is CASSAPRGLAFNEQFF. CDR3 coding DNA: TGTGCCAGCAGCGCCCCGCGGGGACTAGCCTTTAATGAGCAGTTCTTC.